What follows describes a single T cell receptor beta chain. Antigen unknown. These data are taken from a study of graft-versus-host responses after intestinal transplantation. Looking at the study overall: Multivisceral, liver-intestinal, or isolated intestinal transplants were given to recipients. Findings and caveats of the study: Levels of circulating GvH clones at their peak were associated with early post-transplant HvG declines.

V was cut by 0 bases and J by 0 bases, with 6 bases left in between. This CDR3 is built from 15 residues. In germline, CDR1 is MNHEY, CDR2 SVGAGI. Some clones are missing from TCRdb's copy, which holds only in-frame ones; the method was immunoSEQ multiplex PCR. The sample contains 95,000 to 150,000 clones, roughly 91% of which appear only once. V usage is TRBV6-5 and J usage is TRBJ1-3; D unresolved. Source: unstimulated CD4+ T cells sorted from spleen or lymph node cells, taken before intestinal transplant. The TCR was taken from a human donor who received an intestinal transplant. The CDR3: CASSYSVISGNTIYF. The CDR3 nucleotides are TGTGCCAGCAGTTACTCGGTAATCTCTGGAAACACCATATATTTT.